This T cell receptor beta chain was obtained from a study of blood T cell repertoires in COVID-19 (dated by TCRdb to the early 2020s). Regarding the study in general: The collaborator samples originated in the United States, Italy and Spain and spanned the acute and convalescent phases of COVID-19. The prospective study material was composed of cDNA or gDNA derived from T cells, B-cell-depleted T cells, or PBMCs. Deeply sampled blood TCRbeta repertoires from subjects exposed to, actively infected with, or recovered from COVID-19 were included in the dataset. The repertoires were released in a freely available public database intended as a resource for research on the immune response to SARS-CoV-2. Samples were obtained from the ongoing ImmuneRACE study (first 160 participants) and from some 1,300 subjects provided by 6 global collaborators. A de-identified subject ID, COVID-19 status, age in years and sex were almost always included in the sample metadata. Where available, HLA class I and class II types were taken from metadata supplied by the sample provider and were not determined by assay-based typing.

This clone turned up a few times. The clone's antigen remains unknown. No much larger clone exists at a distance of one base, and base qualities are not known. From its cysteine to its phenylalanine, the CDR3 spans 15 amino acids. CDR3 DNA only is kept here, 45 bases in frame from base 1. CDR1 and CDR2, per the germline V gene (reference sequence), are LGHDT and YNNKEL. Deletion took 1 base off V and 3 bases off J, with a span of 12 bases between the germline ends. On the study overall, not on this receptor specifically: How much clinical and demographic metadata was included differed by source and by participant, and the metadata was provided uncurated.

TCRbeta CDR3 regions were amplified from genomic DNA by means of the immunoSEQ Assay, a bias-controlled multiplex PCR. The authors processed their data as follows. Within the assay, amplification of reference gene primers was used to estimate how many nucleated cells each sample contained. To quantify the absolute abundance of each unique TCRbeta CDR3 rearrangement, sequence reads were collapsed and filtered. Productive Simpson clonality was computed per sample as the square root of Simpson's diversity index over productive rearrangements. In its TCRdb copy, this immuneACCESS table keeps in-frame sequences only and misses some clones. Where compared with another copy, unresolved V genes explain less than half of these, and the others have no known cause. The D gene and trimming were derived from the DNA, and the V and J assignments and clone size from that table. This sample comprises more than 200,000 clones, 65% to 90% of them detected only once. Of the sample, 4.5% to 5% is held by the ten largest clones.

Each collaborating institution followed its own protocols to collect whole blood in K2EDTA tubes. Collaborator samples were shipped for TCRbeta analysis as frozen whole blood, isolated PBMCs, or DNA extracted from either sample type. The V and J genes are TRBV3-1 (or the pseudogene TRBV3-2) and TRBJ1-2, and the D gene may be TRBD1, 6 bases matching. This receptor was taken from a woman aged 80 or over with active or convalescent COVID-19. Sequencing used peripheral blood. The DNA is as follows: TGTGCCAGCAGCCAAGGCGCAGGACAGCACTATGGCTACACCTTC. The resulting protein is CASSQGAGQHYGYTF.